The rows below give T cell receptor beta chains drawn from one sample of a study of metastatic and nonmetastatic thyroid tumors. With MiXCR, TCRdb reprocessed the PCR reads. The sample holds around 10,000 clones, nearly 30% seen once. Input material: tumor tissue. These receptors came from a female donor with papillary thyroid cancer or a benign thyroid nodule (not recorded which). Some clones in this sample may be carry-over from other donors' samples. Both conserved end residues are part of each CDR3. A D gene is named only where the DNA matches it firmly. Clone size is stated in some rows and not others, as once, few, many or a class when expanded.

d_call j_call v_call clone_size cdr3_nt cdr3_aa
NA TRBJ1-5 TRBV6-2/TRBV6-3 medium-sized TGTGCCAGCAGGACACTAGGGGCTGGCGATCAGCCCCAGCATTTT CASRTLGAGDQPQHF
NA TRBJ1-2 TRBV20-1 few TGCAGTGCTAGGAGGCCGGACACCTATGGCTACACCTTC CSARRPDTYGYTF
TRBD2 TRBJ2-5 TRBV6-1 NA TGTGCCAGCATCACAGTGGGTGGCGGGGGGGCCGGAGAGACCCAGTACTTC CASITVGGGGAGETQYF
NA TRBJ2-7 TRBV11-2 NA TGTGCCAGCAGCTTAGACGGGGGTGGTTGGGGCGGGATGAGGAACGAGCAGTACTTC CASSLDGGGWGGMRNEQYF
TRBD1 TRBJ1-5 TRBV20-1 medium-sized TGCAGTGCTATCCGGGACAGTCTGGGTAATCAGCCCCAGCATTTT CSAIRDSLGNQPQHF
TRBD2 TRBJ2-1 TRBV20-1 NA TGCAGTGCTAGTCCAGCGGGGGGGCTGTTGTCCTACAATGAGCAGTTCTTC CSASPAGGLLSYNEQFF
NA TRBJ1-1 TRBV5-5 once TGTGCCAGCAGCTTTTATCAGAACACTGAAGCTTTCTTT CASSFYQNTEAFF
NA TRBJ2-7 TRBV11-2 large TGTGCCAGCAGCTGGGGCAGAGAGCAGTACTTC CASSWGREQYF
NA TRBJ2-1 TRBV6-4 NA TGTGCCAGCAGCGACCGACAGAGTAGCCGGACTGAGCAGTTCTTC CASSDRQSSRTEQFF
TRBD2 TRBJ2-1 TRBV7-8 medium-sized TGTGCCAGCAGCTTTACTAGCGGATCCTACAATGAGCAGTTCTTC CASSFTSGSYNEQFF